This T cell receptor beta chain was found in a study of T cells after yellow fever vaccination. Germline V lookup: CDR1 LGHNA, CDR2 YNFKEQ. Trimming pared 4 bases from V and 0 bases from J, leaving 13 bases between. This CDR3 is 16 amino acids long. MiXCR, applied by TCRdb to the 5' RACE reads, yields one record per CDR3 protein. The data show 500,000 to 650,000 distinct CDR3 sequences, with around an eighth seen just once and more than 13% held by the top ten. The genes are TRBV4-2 and TRBJ2-1; D gene uncertain. Here the sequenced sample was PBMCs, taken on the day of the yellow fever booster vaccination. The source of this sequence is a man aged 30 to 39 who received the YFV17D yellow fever vaccine. The CDR3 DNA sequence: TGTGCCAGCAGCCTCGGAGAGGCGAGCTCCTACAATGAGCAGTTCTTC. Translating it yields CASSLGEASSYNEQFF.